The sequence of this T cell receptor (beta chain) was determined in a study of cytotoxic CD8 clonotypes in ibrutinib-treated CLL. Sequenced by immunoSEQ multiplex PCR; TCRdb stores in-frame clones only, minus some. The data contain 250,000 or so clones, roughly 70% of them singletons. Regarding the study as a whole: At the start, clonality exceeded age-matched healthy donors and followed circulating CD8+ T-cell counts. The study found clonality rose at ibrutinib response, then fell toward baseline at progression. Public clonotypes were seen rarely and were contracted or stable on treatment.

This clone was found a few times. What it recognizes is unknown. V trimming: 0 bases; J trimming: 7 bases; junction bases outside the gene matches: 4. The CDR3 loop spans 15 amino acids. Germline V lookup: CDR1 SGHRS, CDR2 YFSETQ. The chain recombines TRBV5-1 with TRBJ2-2; 9 bases fit TRBD2. The receptor comes from a human donor with chronic lymphocytic leukemia. Sequenced here: PBMCs, sampled after 24 months of ibrutinib treatment. CDR3 coding DNA: TGCGCCAGCAGCTTGGGCGGGAGGGCCTTCGGGGAGCTGTTTTTT. It yields the protein CASSLGGRAFGELFF.